These 9 T cell receptor beta chains were all obtained from the same sample, sequenced in a study of beta chain features in type 1 diabetes. Study outcomes and limitations: The study found moderately but significantly shorter TCRB CDR3s in all four CD4+ subsets of Type 1 diabetes patients.

Their antigens are not known. Isolated RNA was reverse transcribed in full, so expressed TCRB transcripts were sequenced. Using immunoSEQ multiplex PCR, the repertoire was profiled, and TCRdb retains in-frame clones only, with some absent. The sample lists 500,000 to 850,000 clones, 11% to 15% occurring once. The sequencing input was naive CD4+ T cells from blood. These receptors were taken from a man between 18 and 35 years old with type 1 diabetes.

The V and J genes are TRBV7-8 and TRBJ2-5; 13 nucleotides align to TRBD2. The length of the CDR3 is 18 residues. The ends lost 1 base at V and 5 bases at J; junction bases unmatched: 10. Per germline, CDR1 SGHVS and CDR2 FQNEAQ. The CDR3 region is CASSLGGLAGSQGETQYF. DNA for the CDR3: TGTGCCAGCAGCTTAGGGGGACTAGCGGGGTCCCAAGGGGAGACCCAGTACTTC.

As regards this clone: The sample has other DNA sequences that encode this CDR3 too. The chain employs TRBV7-2 and TRBJ2-7; D not certain. The CDR3 sequence is 14 residues long. Germline V gene sequence: CDR1 SGHTA, CDR2 FQGNSA. V was clipped by 4 bases and J by 2 bases, with 12 bases between them. As DNA, the CDR3 is TGTGCCAGCAGCTCCTCGGGCGTTGCCTACGAGCAGTACTTC. Amino acids: CASSSSGVAYEQYF.

The chain's CDR3 is CASLPGTNGYTF. The CDR3 nucleotides are TGCGCCAGCCTACCGGGGACGAATGGCTACACCTTC. The rearrangement joins TRBV23-1 to TRBJ1-2; possible D gene TRBD1, 5 bases. TRBV23-1 carries the ORF label, with uncertain function. CDR3 length equals 12 residues. Trimming shortened V by 8 bases and J by 6 bases, and 13 bases separated the two germline ends.

V is TRBV30 and J is TRBJ1-6; a possible D gene is TRBD1 (6 bases). The germline V and J ends were trimmed by 4 bases and 5 bases, with 24 bases remaining between them. The CDR3 covers 18 residues. Germline V lookup: CDR1 GTSNPN, CDR2 SVGIG (reference sequence). Written as DNA, the CDR3 is TGTGCCTGGACCCGACGGGCGGGCACCAGGGGAGATAATTCACCCCTCCACTTT. Translated: CAWTRRAGTRGDNSPLHF.

This clone has more than one count but fewer than ten. The junction does not match germline at one end; this may be a read error. This rearrangement joins TRBV5-1 to TRBJ1-1; D remains ambiguous. CDR1 is SGHRS, CDR2 YFSETQ, per germline. This CDR3 has 14 amino acids. The CDR3 DNA reads TGCGCCAGCAGCTTCCCCAGTTCGAACGCTGAAGCTTTCTTT. Encoded protein: CASSFPSSNAEAFF.

This clone was counted only a few times. V is TRBV2 and J is TRBJ2-1, with TRBD2 matching 9 bases. Per germline, CDR1 SNHLY and CDR2 FYNNEI. This CDR3 has 14 residues. After removal of 4 bases from V and 5 bases from J, the junction contained 3 bases not matched to a gene. The CDR3 region is CASSASGINNEQFF. CDR3 in DNA: TGTGCCAGCAGTGCTAGCGGGATTAACAATGAGCAGTTCTTC.

This clone was seen more than once but under ten times. The chain is built from TRBV4-3 and TRBJ2-7, with unresolved D. Germline V CDR1 and CDR2: LGHNA, YSLEER. V shed 6 bases and J shed 6 bases, with 18 bases lying between them. This CDR3 is built from 14 residues. DNA for the CDR3: TGCGCCAGCAGTTACGACACTCCGTCAGTCGAGCAGTACTTC. Its translation is CASSYDTPSVEQYF.

In its sample, this clone was seen a few times. The chain recombines TRBV6-1 with TRBJ1-2; D unclear. The ends were cut back, 8 bases at V and 0 bases at J, with 13 bases in the middle. Per germline, CDR1 MNHNS and CDR2 SASEGT. CDR3 length: 14 amino acids. This CDR3 reads CASGRDGPNYGYTF. The CDR3, as DNA: TGTGCCAGCGGTCGAGACGGACCTAACTATGGCTACACCTTC.

The chain recombines TRBV30 with TRBJ1-1, with 7 positions matching TRBD1. The CDR3 is made up of 12 amino acids. The V segment lost 5 bases and the J segment 2 bases; nucleotides outside the gene matches: 2. Germline V gives CDR1 GTSNPN, CDR2 SVGIG (reference sequence). As DNA, the CDR3 is TGTGCCTGGCACAGGGGAAACACTGAAGCTTTCTTT. It translates to CAWHRGNTEAFF.